The 29 T cell receptor beta chains below all came from one sample that was sequenced in a study of cytomegalovirus exposure and HLA in healthy donors. This PCR relied on a set of 60 Vbeta primers and 13 Jbeta primers. Repertoires were generated with immunoSEQ multiplex PCR, while TCRdb's copy carries only in-frame clones and drops some. The data show about 120,000 clones, roughly 73% seen once. Sequencing was carried out using PBMCs. The source is a woman in her twenties or thirties in good health and CMV-seronegative.

The chain has TRBV5-1 and TRBJ2-5; 11 positions agree with TRBD1. This CDR3 is 14 amino acids long. Germline loops: CDR1 SGHRS, CDR2 YFSETQ. With 8 bases clipped from V and 4 bases from J, the junction kept 7 bases outside the gene matches. The CDR3 region is CASADRGPLETQYF. CDR3 DNA: TGCGCCAGTGCGGACAGGGGGCCTTTAGAGACCCAGTACTTC. The full variable domain, with the rest looked up from reference TRBV5-1 and TRBJ2-5, is KAGVTQTPRYLIKTRGQQVTLSCSPISGHRSVSWYQQTPGQGLQFLFEYFSETQRNKGNFPGRFSGRQFSNSRSEMNVSTLELGDSALYLCASADRGPLETQYFGPGTRLLVL.

The gene calls are TRBV15 and TRBJ2-5; D may be TRBD1 (5 bases). Trimming took 1 base from V and 6 from J, leaving 18 bases between them. Germline values: CDR1 LNHNV, CDR2 YYDKDF (reference sequence). This CDR3 comprises 16 residues. DNA of the CDR3: TGTGCCACCAGCAGAGGGAGACAGACCCTCAAAAAGACCCAGTACTTC. Translation gives CATSRGRQTLKKTQYF.

The chain uses TRBV7-9 and TRBJ1-1, with TRBD1 matching 7 bases. With V trimmed by 4 bases and J by 0 bases, 8 bases remained unmatched. The CDR3 runs to 16 residues. The germline V gene has CDR1 SEHNR and CDR2 FQNEAQ (reference sequence). The CDR3: CASSSRGDWMNTEAFF. In DNA, the CDR3 is TGTGCCAGCAGCTCCAGGGGGGATTGGATGAACACTGAAGCTTTCTTT.

The rearrangement links TRBV11-3 to TRBJ2-2; weak D call: TRBD2 (6 bases). V lost 3 bases to trimming and J lost 3 bases, with 8 bases between them. CDR1 and CDR2 from the germline V gene are SGHNT and YENEEA. The CDR3 loop spans 14 amino acids. The CDR3 DNA reads TGTGCCAGCAGCTTCGGGAGCCACACCGGGGAGCTGTTTTTT. It encodes CASSFGSHTGELFF. The whole variable domain, remainder taken from reference TRBV11-3 and TRBJ2-2, is EAGVVQSPRYKIIEKKQPVAFWCNPISGHNTLYWYLQNLGQGPELLIRYENEEAVDDSQLPKDRFSAERLKGVDSTLKIQPAELGDSAVYLCASSFGSHTGELFFGEGSRLTVL.

The chain uses TRBV14 and TRBJ1-1, with TRBD1 matching 9 bases. This CDR3 has 17 amino acids. J was trimmed by 5 bases and V by 1 base; bases with no gene match: 11. Germline CDR1 is SGHDN and CDR2 is FVKESK. CDR3 in amino acids: CASSQVRTGVFGTEAFF. The CDR3 region has the DNA TGTGCCAGCAGCCAAGTAAGGACAGGGGTGTTCGGGACTGAAGCTTTCTTT.

V is TRBV19 and J is TRBJ2-7; possible D gene TRBD1, 5 bases. CDR1 is LNHDA and CDR2 is SQIVND in the germline V gene (reference sequence). The CDR3 runs 13 residues. Trimming removed 3 bases from V and 6 bases from J, with 12 bases in between. The DNA of the CDR3 is TGTGCCAGTAGTATTCATCAGGGCCCCGAGCAGTACTTC. Translated, it gives CASSIHQGPEQYF.

The V call is TRBV5-1, the J call TRBJ2-3, with 8 bases fitting TRBD1. Germline CDR1 and CDR2: SGHRS and YFSETQ. V was pared by 0 bases and J by 3 bases, with 9 bases of the junction left unmatched. The CDR3 has 17 residues. The chain's CDR3 is CASSLALPGQGTDTQYF. The CDR3 DNA reads TGCGCCAGCAGCTTGGCCTTACCCGGACAGGGAACAGATACGCAGTATTTT. The entire variable domain, with the rest obtained from reference TRBV5-1 and TRBJ2-3, is as follows: KAGVTQTPRYLIKTRGQQVTLSCSPISGHRSVSWYQQTPGQGLQFLFEYFSETQRNKGNFPGRFSGRQFSNSRSEMNVSTLELGDSALYLCASSLALPGQGTDTQYFGPGTRLTVL.

The chain recombines TRBV7-2 with TRBJ1-1; the match to TRBD1 covers 7 bases. This CDR3 spans 15 amino acids. The V segment lost 1 base and the J segment 1 base; nucleotides outside the gene matches: 3. Germline loops: CDR1 SGHTA, CDR2 FQGNSA. CDR3 DNA: TGTGCCAGCAGCTTAGGAGAGGGGGCGAACACTGAAGCTTTCTTT. Protein: CASSLGEGANTEAFF.

This clone was picked up one time. The rearrangement uses TRBV7-9 and TRBJ1-1; D unclear. The ends were cut back, 5 bases at V and 7 bases at J, with 8 bases in the middle. Germline CDR1 is SEHNR and CDR2 is FQNEAQ (reference sequence). The CDR3 contains 11 residues. CDR3 sequence: CASSRRGEAFF. The CDR3 coding sequence is TGTGCCAGCAGCCGCCGGGGTGAAGCTTTCTTT.

The chain combines TRBV18 with TRBJ2-1; possibly TRBD2 for D (6 bases). Looked up from germline, CDR1 is KGHSH and CDR2 is LQKENI. Trimming removed 6 bases from V and 10 bases from J, with 10 bases in between. The CDR3 covers 11 residues. The CDR3 loop reads CASSLSGEQFF. CDR3 in DNA: TGTGCCAGCTCCCTTAGCGGCGAGCAGTTCTTC.

This clone was found a few times. Other DNA sequences from this sample encode an identical CDR3 as well. The genes are TRBV5-4 and TRBJ1-1, with unresolved D. This CDR3 has 13 residues. Trimming took off 1 base at V and 3 bases at J, with 7 bases between the two ends. Looked up from germline, CDR1 is SGHNT and CDR2 is YYREEE (reference sequence). CDR3 amino acids: CASSLSGDTEAFF. CDR3 in DNA: TGTGCCAGCAGCTTGTCCGGGGACACTGAAGCTTTCTTT.

The chain carries TRBV9 and TRBJ2-3; 8 bases map to TRBD1. The V segment lost 0 bases and the J segment 4 bases; nucleotides outside the gene matches: 13. The CDR3 sequence is 18 residues long. Germline CDR1 is SGDLS and CDR2 is YYNGEE. CDR3 sequence reads: CASSVAAGRQGYADTQYF. CDR3 coding DNA: TGTGCCAGCAGCGTAGCAGCCGGGCGACAGGGGTACGCAGATACGCAGTATTTT.

The chain recombines TRBV4-1 with TRBJ2-5; D might be TRBD2 (6 bases). This CDR3 contains 12 residues. CDR1 MGHRA and CDR2 YSYEKL come from the germline V gene. The V end was cut by 4 bases, the J end by 4 bases, with 7 bases between. For the CDR3, the DNA is TGCGCCAGCAGCCGGGGAGGAGAGACCCAGTACTTC. Its protein is CASSRGGETQYF.

V and J are TRBV30 and TRBJ2-6; weak D call: TRBD1 (6 bases). Trimming took 2 bases from V and 4 from J, leaving 24 bases between them. In germline, CDR1 is GTSNPN, CDR2 SVGIG (reference sequence). The CDR3 loop spans 19 amino acids. For the CDR3, the DNA is TGTGCCTGGAGTTTCGACAGGACCGGAGTACCAGGGGGGGCCAACGTCCTGACTTTC. Translated: CAWSFDRTGVPGGANVLTF. Full variable domain (remainder filled in from reference TRBV30 and TRBJ2-6): SQTIHQWPATLVQPVGSPLSLECTVEGTSNPNLYWYRQAAGRGLQLLFYSVGIGQISSEVPQNLSASRPQDRQFILSSKKLLLSDSGFYLCAWSFDRTGVPGGANVLTFGAGSRLTVL.

The J gene is TRBJ1-2, the V gene TRBV30; D is unclear. V lost 3 bases, J lost 8 bases, and 13 bases lay in between. The CDR3 loop spans 12 amino acids. Germline V CDR1 and CDR2: GTSNPN, SVGIG (reference sequence). Written as DNA, the CDR3 is TGTGCCTGGAGGGCGGGCACGGAGGGCTACACCTTC. Translated: CAWRAGTEGYTF.

The CDR3 bases are TGCGCCAGCAGCTTGCTAGCTCAGAACACTGAAGCTTTCTTT. Translated: CASSLLAQNTEAFF. V usage is TRBV5-1 and J usage is TRBJ1-1; D gene unclear. Trimming stripped 1 base from V and 1 base from J, with 8 bases between. There are 14 residues in the CDR3. Germline loops: CDR1 SGHRS, CDR2 YFSETQ.

The V call is TRBV2, the J call TRBJ1-2; TRBD1 matches 11 bases. With 7 bases clipped from V and 8 bases from J, the junction kept 3 bases outside the gene matches. The CDR3 runs to 12 residues. Germline lookup yields CDR1 SNHLY and CDR2 FYNNEI. This CDR3 is CASMGTGGGYTF. The CDR3 DNA sequence: TGTGCCAGCATGGGGACAGGGGGAGGCTACACCTTC.

The chain employs TRBV5-1 and TRBJ2-2; weak D call: TRBD2 (6 bases). V was clipped by 1 base and J by 2 bases, with 9 bases between them. This CDR3 comprises 15 residues. From germline, CDR1 is SGHRS and CDR2 YFSETQ. CDR3 protein: CASSLFAGNTGELFF. The CDR3 coding sequence is TGCGCCAGCAGCTTGTTTGCGGGAAACACCGGGGAGCTGTTTTTT.

The rearrangement uses TRBV14 and TRBJ1-4, with D perhaps TRBD1 (6 bases). Germline CDR1 is SGHDN and CDR2 is FVKESK. The V end lost 6 bases, the J end lost 3 bases, and 11 bases lay between the germline ends. This CDR3 comprises 14 residues. The CDR3 here is CASSRTVPNEKLFF. The CDR3 DNA follows: TGTGCCAGCAGTCGGACAGTTCCTAATGAAAAACTGTTTTTT.

The chain recombines TRBV27 with TRBJ1-2, with D possibly TRBD1 on 5 matching bases. V gave up 5 bases and J gave up 0 bases, with 25 bases separating them. CDR3 length: 19 amino acids. Germline V CDR1 and CDR2: MNHEY, SMNVEV (reference sequence). As DNA, the CDR3 is TGTGCCAGCAGTCCCCGGACACTACCCACGCAAGCTACTAACTATGGCTACACCTTC. It codes for CASSPRTLPTQATNYGYTF.

J is TRBJ2-2 and V is TRBV9; the match to TRBD2 covers 8 bases. The germline V gene encodes CDR1 SGDLS and CDR2 YYNGEE. This CDR3 spans 14 amino acids. The V segment lost 0 bases and the J segment 7 bases; nucleotides outside the gene matches: 2. The CDR3 DNA follows: TGTGCCAGCAGCGTAGCGGGAGGGTACGGGGAGCTGTTTTTT. This encodes CASSVAGGYGELFF.

V is TRBV10-3 and J is TRBJ2-7; D unresolved. Trimming left V 3 bases short and J 1 base short, with 4 bases between. There are 12 residues in the CDR3. Germline V gene sequence: CDR1 ENHRY, CDR2 SYGVKD. The CDR3 here is CAISDTSYEQYF. CDR3 coding DNA: TGTGCCATCAGTGACACTTCCTACGAGCAGTACTTC.

The V gene is TRBV15, the J gene TRBJ1-5; D gene ambiguous. The ends were cut back, 2 bases at V and 7 bases at J, with 9 bases in the middle. Germline-derived CDR1 and CDR2 are LNHNV and YYDKDF (reference sequence). This CDR3 has 13 amino acids. Here the CDR3 DNA reads TGTGCCACCAGCAGACGGGGAGGACAGCCCCAGCATTTT. It codes for CATSRRGGQPQHF.

The rearrangement links TRBV19 to TRBJ1-1, with D tentatively TRBD1 (5 bases). The germline CDR1 and CDR2 sequences are LNHDA and SQIVND (reference sequence). This CDR3 comprises 17 residues. V lost 5 bases and J lost 0, with 19 bases in between. Here the CDR3 reads CASSDGAAGPMNTEAFF. CDR3 sequence (DNA): TGTGCCAGTAGTGATGGGGCCGCTGGACCAATGAACACTGAAGCTTTCTTT.

This clone was observed a single time. The chain has TRBV11-2 and TRBJ2-7; 8 bases match TRBD1. Germline CDR1 is SGHAT and CDR2 is FQNNGV. The CDR3 spans 16 residues. The J segment lost 2 bases and the V segment lost 6 bases, leaving 12 bases of the junction unmatched. The CDR3 bases are TGTGCCAGCAGTCGCGAACCGGGACAGGTACCCTACGAGCAGTACTTC. It encodes CASSREPGQVPYEQYF.

The rearrangement links TRBV6-5 to TRBJ1-1; TRBD1 is a possible D gene (6 bases). V gave up 5 bases and J gave up 7 bases, with 17 bases separating them. The CDR3 totals 14 residues. Germline CDR1 is MNHEY and CDR2 is SVGAGI. Here the CDR3 reads CASSHGGQGSEAFF. As DNA, the CDR3 is TGTGCCAGCAGTCACGGCGGCCAGGGGAGTGAAGCTTTCTTT.

The V call is TRBV5-4, the J call TRBJ2-3; D unclear. Germline CDR1 SGHNT, CDR2 YYREEE (reference sequence). V dropped 2 bases and J dropped 6 bases, with 16 bases sitting between them. The CDR3 length is 15 residues. This CDR3 is CASSFSLVGLDTQYF. CDR3 coding DNA: TGTGCCAGCAGCTTCTCCCTAGTCGGCCTTGATACGCAGTATTTT.

The CDR3 region has the DNA TGCGCCAGCAGCTTGTCTAAACAGTCCACTGAAGCTTTCTTT. Encoded protein: CASSLSKQSTEAFF. The rearrangement joins TRBV5-1 to TRBJ1-1; D is uncertain. V was clipped by 1 base and J by 4 bases, with 11 bases between them. In germline, CDR1 is SGHRS, CDR2 YFSETQ. The length of the CDR3 is 14 residues.

CDR3 bases: TGTGCCAGCAGTCCAGCGGGCAAAGAGACCCAGTACTTC. The encoded protein is CASSPAGKETQYF. This chain connects TRBV7-3 to TRBJ2-5, with D perhaps TRBD2 (6 bases). Deletions cut 6 bases from V and 3 bases from J, with 11 bases between. Per germline, CDR1 SGHTA and CDR2 FQGTGA. The CDR3 contains 13 residues.